This T cell receptor (beta chain) appears in the sequencing data of a study of blood T cell repertoires in COVID-19. CDR1 and CDR2 (germline): SGHTA, FQGNSA. With 0 bases removed from V and 3 bases from J, the gap between germline ends came to 9 bases. The CDR3 covers 15 residues. Per the study methods: Amplification from reference gene primers served as the basis for estimated nucleated cell counts. Repertoires were generated with immunoSEQ multiplex PCR, while TCRdb's copy carries only in-frame clones and drops some. The V and J calls and clone size come from that table; D and trimming were worked out from the DNA. The data contain some 200,000 clones, 85% to 90% of them singletons.

This chain joins TRBV7-2 and TRBJ1-3; D call uncertain. Material for sequencing was peripheral blood. This receptor was obtained from a man older than 75 with acute or convalescent COVID-19. CDR3 residues: CASSLAWGGGNTIYF. The CDR3 region has the DNA TGTGCCAGCAGCTTAGCTTGGGGAGGTGGAAACACCATATATTTT.